Included here is one T cell receptor beta chain sequence, with context. Recruitment covered about 25 US areas and drew participants whose ages spanned roughly 18 to 100 years. Resolution of symptoms, clearance, or two negative PCRs was present in recovered Cohort 3 donors. The CDR3 is 14 amino acids. Germline CDR1 is SGHRS and CDR2 is YFSETQ. Trimming pared 1 base from V and 8 bases from J, leaving 12 bases between. The data were taken from a study of blood T cell repertoires in COVID-19. Overall study: PBMCs, B-cell-depleted T cells, or T cells provided the cDNA or gDNA that made up the material.

The authors' processing: Counts of nucleated cells, estimated from reference gene primer amplification, were obtained. Clones were read by immunoSEQ multiplex PCR, and TCRdb kept only the in-frame ones, dropping some. V and J calls and clone size are given by that table; D and trimming were obtained from the DNA. The sample lists about 410,000 clones, roughly 86% occurring once. This clonotype was obtained from a young woman who had recovered from COVID-19. Sequences were obtained from PBMCs or T cells enriched from blood (not recorded which). This chain uses TRBV5-1 with TRBJ1-4; no firm D call. The DNA of the CDR3 is TGCGCCAGCAGCTTGACGGGTTTAGAGGAAAAACTGTTTTTT. It specifies CASSLTGLEEKLFF.